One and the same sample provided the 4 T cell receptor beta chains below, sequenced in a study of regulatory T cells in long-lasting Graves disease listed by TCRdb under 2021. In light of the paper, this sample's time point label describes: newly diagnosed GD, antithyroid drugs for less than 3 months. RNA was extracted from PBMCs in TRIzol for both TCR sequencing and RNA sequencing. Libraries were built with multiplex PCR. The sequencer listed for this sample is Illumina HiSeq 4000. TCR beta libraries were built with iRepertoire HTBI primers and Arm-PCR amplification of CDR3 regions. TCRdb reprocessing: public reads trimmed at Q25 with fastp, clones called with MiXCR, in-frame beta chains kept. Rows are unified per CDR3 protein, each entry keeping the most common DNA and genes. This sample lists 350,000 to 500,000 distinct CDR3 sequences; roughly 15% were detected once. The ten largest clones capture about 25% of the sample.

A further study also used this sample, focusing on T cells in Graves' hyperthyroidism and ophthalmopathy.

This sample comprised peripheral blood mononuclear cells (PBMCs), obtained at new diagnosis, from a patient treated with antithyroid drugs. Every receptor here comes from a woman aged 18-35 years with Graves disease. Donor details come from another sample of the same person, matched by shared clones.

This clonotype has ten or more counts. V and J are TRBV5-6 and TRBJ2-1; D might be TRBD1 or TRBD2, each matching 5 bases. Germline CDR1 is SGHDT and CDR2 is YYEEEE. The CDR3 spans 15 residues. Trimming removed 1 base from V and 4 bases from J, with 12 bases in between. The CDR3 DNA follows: TGTGCCAGCAGCTTGTGGGACCCCCGGTACAATGAGCAGTTCTTC. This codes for CASSLWDPRYNEQFF.

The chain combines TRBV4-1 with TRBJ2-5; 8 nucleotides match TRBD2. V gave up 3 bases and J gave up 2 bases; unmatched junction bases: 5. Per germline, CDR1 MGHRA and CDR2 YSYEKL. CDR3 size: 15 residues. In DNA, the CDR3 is TGCGCCAGCAGCCACCCGGGACTAGAGCAAGAGACCCAGTACTTC. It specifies CASSHPGLEQETQYF.

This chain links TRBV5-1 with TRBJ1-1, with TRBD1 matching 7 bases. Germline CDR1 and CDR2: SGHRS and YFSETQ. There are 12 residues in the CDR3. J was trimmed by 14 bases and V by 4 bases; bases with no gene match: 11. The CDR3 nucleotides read TGCGCCAGCAGCCCTCAGGGGGTATGGAAATTCTTT. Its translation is CASSPQGVWKFF.

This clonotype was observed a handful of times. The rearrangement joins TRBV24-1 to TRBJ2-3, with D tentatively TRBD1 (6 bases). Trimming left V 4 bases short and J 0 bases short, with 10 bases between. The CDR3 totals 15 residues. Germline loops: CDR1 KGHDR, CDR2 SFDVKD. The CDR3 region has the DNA TGTGCCACCAGTGAGAGGACAGCTAGCACAGATACGCAGTATTTT. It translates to CATSERTASTDTQYF.